One sample yielded the 29 T cell receptor beta chains listed below, sequenced in a study of control samples from healthy donors and cancer patients. Produced via immunoSEQ multiplex PCR; TCRdb's table is partial and in-frame only. This sample carries 150,000 to 200,000 clones, about 90% of them seen once, and the ten largest clones take 1.7%. Specimen: blood. These receptors were taken from a man aged 18 to 30 in good health.

The chain is built from TRBV6-5 and TRBJ2-3, with TRBD1 matching 9 bases. CDR3 length equals 15 residues. V lost 7 bases to trimming and J lost 5 bases; unmatched junction nucleotides: 10. Germline values: CDR1 MNHEY, CDR2 SVGAGI. In DNA form, the CDR3 reads TGTGCCAGCACCGAGGGGAACAGGGGGCGAGATACGCAGTATTTT. Amino acid sequence: CASTEGNRGRDTQYF.

J is TRBJ2-5 and V is TRBV29-1; TRBD2 matches at 14 bases. The CDR3 has 17 residues. V dropped 1 base and J dropped 3; count of bases not matched to a gene: 7. Germline CDR1 reads SQVTM; CDR2 reads ANQGSEA. The CDR3 region is CSVEALGGLAGEETQYF. The CDR3 DNA reads TGCAGCGTTGAAGCCTTGGGGGGACTAGCGGGGGAAGAGACCCAGTACTTC.

Here the CDR3 DNA reads TGCGCCAGCAGCTCGGGACAGCCTAACTATGGCTACACCTTC. It encodes CASSSGQPNYGYTF. J is TRBJ1-2 and V is TRBV5-1; 7 bases line up with TRBD1. Germline V gives CDR1 SGHRS, CDR2 YFSETQ. Trimming removed 3 bases from V and 0 bases from J; junction bases left unmatched: 2. This CDR3 has 14 residues.

Only a few counts were recorded for this clone. The chain combines TRBV3-1 (or the pseudogene TRBV3-2) with TRBJ1-1; perhaps TRBD1 as D (5 bases). Trimming took 3 bases from V and 4 from J, leaving 15 bases between them. The CDR3 runs 15 residues. From germline, CDR1 is LGHDT and CDR2 YNNKEL (reference sequence). The CDR3 DNA follows: TGTGCCAGCAGCCATGTAAGACAGTTGGGCACTGAAGCTTTCTTT. This translates into CASSHVRQLGTEAFF.

A single count supports this clone. The CDR3 nucleotides read TGTGCCAGCAGTTTATCCTTGGCAGGGGCTCGCACTGAAGCTTTCTTT. Its protein product is CASSLSLAGARTEAFF. The chain couples TRBV28 to TRBJ1-1, with a weak D call TRBD1 (6 bases). Germline V CDR1 and CDR2: MDHEN, SYDVKM. V lost 1 base to trimming and J lost 4 bases, with 16 bases between them. The CDR3 is 16 residues long.

This chain links TRBV4-3 with TRBJ2-3; 15 nucleotides match TRBD2. The J segment lost 0 bases and the V segment lost 1 base, leaving 5 bases of the junction unmatched. Germline V CDR1 and CDR2: LGHNA, YSLEER. The CDR3 runs to 19 residues. CDR3 region: CASSQGGTSGGFSTDTQYF. Here the CDR3 DNA reads TGCGCCAGCAGCCAAGGAGGGACTAGCGGGGGGTTTAGCACAGATACGCAGTATTTT.

As regards this clone: The same CDR3 is also encoded by other DNA sequences in this sample. The gene calls are TRBV15 and TRBJ2-6; maybe TRBD1 (6 bases). Germline V gene sequence: CDR1 LNHNV, CDR2 YYDKDF (reference sequence). The ends were cut back, 3 bases at V and 2 bases at J, with 11 bases in the middle. The length of the CDR3 is 16 residues. CDR3: CATSRGAGAGANVLTF. In nucleotides, the CDR3 is TGTGCCACCAGCAGGGGGGCAGGGGCTGGGGCCAACGTCCTGACTTTC.

This chain uses TRBV3-1 (or the pseudogene TRBV3-2) with TRBJ2-5, with TRBD2 identical over 9 bases. V was pared by 4 bases and J by 5 bases, with 17 bases of the junction left unmatched. The CDR3 is 18 residues long. Germline V lookup: CDR1 LGHDT, CDR2 YNNKEL (reference sequence). CDR3 in amino acids: CASSPPTCGGGAGETQYF. CDR3 bases: TGTGCCAGCAGCCCCCCCACGTGTGGCGGGGGGGCAGGGGAGACCCAGTACTTC.

The chain carries TRBV9 and TRBJ2-7, with TRBD1 matching 9 bases. The J segment lost 3 bases and the V segment lost 4 bases, leaving 5 bases of the junction unmatched. Germline V lookup: CDR1 SGDLS, CDR2 YYNGEE. The length of the CDR3 is 14 residues. The CDR3 loop is CASSLRDRDYEQYF. The CDR3 nucleotides read TGTGCCAGCAGCCTACGGGACAGGGACTACGAGCAGTACTTC.

This chain joins TRBV5-4 and TRBJ1-6; 9 bases line up with TRBD1. Looked up from germline, CDR1 is SGHNT and CDR2 is YYREEE (reference sequence). The CDR3 contains 15 residues. The V segment lost 4 bases and the J segment 7 bases; nucleotides outside the gene matches: 6. CDR3 protein: CASSASGTGNSPLHF. CDR3 DNA sequence: TGTGCCAGCAGCGCGTCCGGGACAGGGAATTCACCCCTCCACTTT.

This clone came up once. CDR3 DNA: TGTGCCAGCAGCCTCGACGGACGGCCTCTCTACGAGCAGTACTTC. The encoded protein is CASSLDGRPLYEQYF. V usage is TRBV11-3 and J usage is TRBJ2-7; unclear D gene. The germline CDR1 and CDR2 sequences are SGHNT and YENEEA. Between the trimmed V and J ends, which lost 5 bases and 3 bases, there was a span of 17 bases. This CDR3 is built from 15 residues.

The chain combines TRBV9 with TRBJ2-3, with 8 bases aligning to TRBD2. The germline gives CDR1 SGDLS, CDR2 YYNGEE. Trimming cost V 3 bases and J 0 bases; bases outside gene matches: 12. There are 18 residues in the CDR3. The CDR3 DNA sequence: TGTGCCAGCAGCGCTCCAACCTCAGCGGGGGCTAGCACAGATACGCAGTATTTT. Its translation is CASSAPTSAGASTDTQYF.

This clone was recorded many times. The V call is TRBV13, the J call TRBJ1-1; 8 bases fit TRBD1. Germline V gives CDR1 PRHDT, CDR2 FYEKMQ (reference sequence). V trimming: 3 bases; J trimming: 0 bases; junction bases outside the gene matches: 3. The CDR3 runs to 15 residues. The CDR3 protein is CASSFRQGLNTEAFF. In DNA form, the CDR3 reads TGTGCCAGCAGCTTCAGACAGGGGTTGAACACTGAAGCTTTCTTT.

The rearrangement joins TRBV6-2 or TRBV6-3 to TRBJ1-1; 9 bases match TRBD1. The CDR3 totals 17 residues. Unmatched junction bases numbered 7, after V lost 1 base and J lost 1 base. CDR1 and CDR2 (germline): MNHEY, SVGEGT. The CDR3 loop reads CASSYWTGETWNTEAFF. CDR3 DNA: TGTGCCAGCAGTTACTGGACAGGGGAAACATGGAACACTGAAGCTTTCTTT.

The J gene is TRBJ2-7, the V gene TRBV11-1; D might be TRBD1 (6 bases). The CDR3 runs 16 residues. Germline loops: CDR1 SGHAT, CDR2 FQDESV (reference sequence). The V gene lost 5 bases and the J gene lost 0 bases, with 17 bases spanning the gap. CDR3 sequence: CASSPRRGRASYEQYF. The CDR3 nucleotides are TGTGCCAGCAGCCCCCGTAGGGGGAGAGCCTCCTACGAGCAGTACTTC.

This chain links TRBV7-6 with TRBJ1-6, with D hard to call. CDR3 length: 14 residues. Trimming shortened V by 1 base and J by 3 bases, and 4 bases separated the two germline ends. Germline values: CDR1 SGHVS, CDR2 FNYEAQ. DNA of the CDR3: TGTGCCAGCAGCTTAGACAGCTATAATTCACCCCTCCACTTT. This codes for CASSLDSYNSPLHF.

The rearrangement links TRBV19 to TRBJ1-5, with 8 nucleotides matching TRBD1. Losses at the gene ends were 3 bases for V and 1 base for J; bases not matched to a gene: 8. The CDR3 has 17 amino acids. Per germline, CDR1 LNHDA and CDR2 SQIVND (reference sequence). This CDR3 reads CASSMRQGAESNQPQHF. CDR3 coding DNA: TGTGCCAGTAGTATGAGGCAGGGGGCAGAAAGCAATCAGCCCCAGCATTTT.

In nucleotides, the CDR3 is TGTGCCAGCAGTCGGTATAATTCACCCCTCCACTTT. Translating gives CASSRYNSPLHF. The chain employs TRBV27 and TRBJ1-6; D is unresolved. This CDR3 has 12 amino acids. Germline V CDR1 and CDR2: MNHEY, SMNVEV (reference sequence). V was clipped by 5 bases and J by 4 bases, with 3 bases between them.

This sequence joins TRBV24-1 and TRBJ2-6; either TRBD1 or TRBD2 may supply D (5 bases each). CDR1 is KGHDR and CDR2 is SFDVKD in the germline V gene. V shed 4 bases and J shed 2 bases, with 20 bases lying between them. The length of the CDR3 is 19 residues. Written as DNA, the CDR3 is TGTGCCACCAGTGAAGCGGCGGGTGCAGAGGGGACTGGGGCCAACGTCCTGACTTTC. This encodes CATSEAAGAEGTGANVLTF.

The chain combines TRBV29-1 with TRBJ1-1; tentatively, D is TRBD1 (5 bases). The V end lost 6 bases, the J end lost 3 bases, and 20 bases lay between the germline ends. CDR3 length: 15 residues. The V gene's germline CDR1 is SQVTM and CDR2 ANQGSEA. CDR3 region: CSVPPDVKGYTEAFF. Written as DNA, the CDR3 is TGCAGCGTCCCACCGGACGTAAAGGGGTACACTGAAGCTTTCTTT.

The V call is TRBV12-3 or TRBV12-4, the J call TRBJ1-2, with 7 bases fitting TRBD1. Trimming took 5 bases from V and 4 from J; bases not matched to a gene: 4. The CDR3 spans 13 residues. The CDR3 protein is CASSQGQAYGYTF. CDR3 DNA sequence: TGTGCCAGCAGTCAAGGACAGGCCTATGGCTACACCTTC.

The CDR3 is CASSFGLTDTQYF. In DNA, the CDR3 is TGTGCCAGTAGTTTCGGACTCACAGATACGCAGTATTTT. The gene calls are TRBV19 and TRBJ2-3; possible D gene TRBD2, 5 bases. Germline loops: CDR1 LNHDA, CDR2 SQIVND (reference sequence). The V end lost 5 bases, the J end lost 2 bases, and 8 bases lay between the germline ends. This CDR3 is 13 amino acids long. The variable domain in full, with the rest retrieved from reference TRBV19 and TRBJ2-3, is DGGITQSPKYLFRKEGQNVTLSCEQNLNHDAMYWYRQDPGQGLRLIYYSQIVNDFQKGDIAEGYSVSREKKESFPLTVTSAQKNPTAFYLCASSFGLTDTQYFGPGTRLTVL.

This clone was observed once. The rearrangement joins TRBV19 to TRBJ1-1; 9 bases match TRBD1. The germline CDR1 and CDR2 sequences are LNHDA and SQIVND (reference sequence). This CDR3 has 15 amino acids. After removal of 0 bases from V and 6 bases from J, the junction contained 5 bases not matched to a gene. The DNA of the CDR3 is TGTGCCAGTAGTATAGAGTGGACAGGGGCGTCTGAAGCTTTCTTT. Encoded protein: CASSIEWTGASEAFF.

This sequence joins TRBV6-5 and TRBJ2-7; no clear D. CDR1 and CDR2 (germline): MNHEY, SVGAGI. There are 16 residues in the CDR3. Between the trimmed V and J ends, which lost 4 bases and 3 bases, there was a span of 19 bases. In nucleotides, the CDR3 is TGTGCCAGCAGTTCTTCTACCGGGTCCTCTTACTACGAGCAGTACTTC. As protein: CASSSSTGSSYYEQYF.

V and J are TRBV7-8 and TRBJ1-1, with D maybe TRBD1 (5 bases). Trimming stripped 1 base from V and 4 bases from J, with 10 bases between. Germline V CDR1 and CDR2: SGHVS, FQNEAQ. This CDR3 comprises 14 residues. In nucleotides, the CDR3 is TGTGCCAGCAGCTTAGTACAGGCGATCACTGAAGCTTTCTTT. As protein: CASSLVQAITEAFF.

The rearrangement links TRBV7-8 to TRBJ1-5; TRBD1 matches 10 bases. V dropped 4 bases and J dropped 5; count of bases not matched to a gene: 8. This CDR3 is 16 amino acids long. The germline CDR1 and CDR2 sequences are SGHVS and FQNEAQ. In DNA, the CDR3 is TGTGCCAGCAGCTGGTGGGACAGGGGAAAAGATCAGCCCCAGCATTTT. It is translated as CASSWWDRGKDQPQHF.

The rearrangement joins TRBV28 to TRBJ1-1; 8 bases agree with TRBD1. Per germline, CDR1 MDHEN and CDR2 SYDVKM. The ends lost 2 bases at V and 4 bases at J; junction bases unmatched: 12. The CDR3 length is 17 residues. CDR3 loop: CASSLAAIRGPGTEAFF. The CDR3 nucleotides read TGTGCCAGCAGTTTAGCGGCAATCAGGGGGCCGGGCACTGAAGCTTTCTTT.

The chain couples TRBV7-2 to TRBJ2-7; D not resolved. The CDR3 sequence is 13 residues long. Germline assignment: CDR1 SGHTA and CDR2 FQGNSA. The V gene lost 1 base and the J gene lost 6 bases, with 10 bases spanning the gap. CDR3 nucleotides: TGTGCCAGCAGCTTAGAATACCGGGTCGAGCAGTACTTC. Protein: CASSLEYRVEQYF. The full variable domain, completed using reference TRBV7-2 and TRBJ2-7, is GAGVSQSPSNKVTEKGKDVELRCDPISGHTALYWYRQSLGQGLEFLIYFQGNSAPDKSGLPSDRFSAERTGGSVSTLTIQRTQQEDSAVYLCASSLEYRVEQYFGPGTRLTVT.

The rearrangement links TRBV7-9 to TRBJ2-7, with D possibly matching TRBD2 (5 bases). V was trimmed by 4 bases and J by 4 bases, leaving 20 bases between them. Germline V gives CDR1 SEHNR, CDR2 FQNEAQ (reference sequence). This CDR3 comprises 16 residues. In DNA form, the CDR3 reads TGTGCCAGCAGCTCCCCAAGCGGTGCCCCTCGGTACGAGCAGTACTTC. Its protein is CASSSPSGAPRYEQYF. Using reference TRBV7-9 and TRBJ2-7 for the parts outside the CDR3, the full variable domain is DTGVSQNPRHKITKRGQNVTFRCDPISEHNRLYWYRQTLGQGPEFLTYFQNEAQLEKSRLLSDRFSAERPKGSFSTLEIQRTEQGDSAMYLCASSSPSGAPRYEQYFGPGTRLTVT.